This entry lists 28 T cell receptor beta chains sequenced from one sample in a study of blood T cell repertoires in COVID-19. TCRdb's table, derived via immunoSEQ multiplex PCR, lists solely in-frame clones and lacks some. Here the sample spans about 110,000 clones, about 83% being singletons. Specimen: peripheral blood. Receptors originate from a woman in her sixties or seventies with acute or convalescent COVID-19.

The V and J genes are TRBV6-1 and TRBJ2-3; D is possibly TRBD2 (5 bases). This CDR3 is 17 amino acids long. Trimming took off 4 bases at V and 0 bases at J, with 17 bases between the two ends. The germline V gene encodes CDR1 MNHNS and CDR2 SASEGT. CDR3 coding DNA: TGTGCCAGCAGTGGAGGACTCATTCCCGTTAGCACAGATACGCAGTATTTT. This encodes CASSGGLIPVSTDTQYF.

The chain recombines TRBV15 with TRBJ2-7, with 8 bases fitting TRBD2. The germline V gene has CDR1 LNHNV and CDR2 YYDKDF (reference sequence). V shed 0 bases, J shed 7 bases, and the junction held 11 bases outside the gene matches. This CDR3 spans 16 amino acids. CDR3: CATSRDAEAGGGEQYF. As DNA, the CDR3 is TGTGCCACCAGCAGAGATGCCGAGGCGGGAGGAGGAGAGCAGTACTTC. The full variable domain, its missing parts supplied by reference TRBV15 and TRBJ2-7, is DAMVIQNPRYQVTQFGKPVTLSCSQTLNHNVMYWYQQKSSQAPKLLFHYYDKDFNNEADTPDNFQSRRPNTSFCFLDIRSPGLGDTAMYLCATSRDAEAGGGEQYFGPGTRLTVT.

CDR3 sequence reads: CASSSARGGGAFEQFF. In DNA form, the CDR3 reads TGTGCCAGCAGTTCGGCCCGGGGCGGGGGGGCCTTTGAGCAGTTCTTC. This sequence joins TRBV27 and TRBJ2-1, with 9 bases identical to TRBD2. This CDR3 comprises 16 residues. The germline V gene has CDR1 MNHEY and CDR2 SMNVEV (reference sequence). V was pared by 4 bases and J by 9 bases, with 13 bases of the junction left unmatched.

The rearrangement links TRBV7-2 to TRBJ2-5; weak D call: TRBD2 (7 bases). Germline CDR1 is SGHTA and CDR2 is FQGNSA. This CDR3 is built from 15 residues. V shed 1 base and J shed 7 bases, with 16 bases lying between them. The CDR3: CASSLGGGGRGTQYF. In DNA, the CDR3 is TGTGCCAGCAGCTTAGGAGGGGGGGGGCGCGGGACCCAGTACTTC. The full variable domain, completed using reference TRBV7-2 and TRBJ2-5, is GAGVSQSPSNKVTEKGKDVELRCDPISGHTALYWYRQSLGQGLEFLIYFQGNSAPDKSGLPSDRFSAERTGGSVSTLTIQRTQQEDSAVYLCASSLGGGGRGTQYFGPGTRLLVL.

This rearrangement joins TRBV5-1 to TRBJ2-5; the match to TRBD1 covers 7 bases. From germline, CDR1 is SGHRS and CDR2 YFSETQ. This CDR3 is 14 amino acids long. The junction had 4 bases not matched to a gene; V was cut back by 0 bases and J by 5 bases. The CDR3 sequence: CASSLDRGYETQYF. The DNA for the CDR3 is TGCGCCAGCAGCTTGGACAGGGGTTATGAGACCCAGTACTTC.

This clone was found many times. The V gene is TRBV11-1, the J gene TRBJ1-2; possible D gene TRBD1, 6 bases. Trimming left V 5 bases short and J 3 bases short, with 16 bases between. CDR1 is SGHAT, CDR2 FQDESV, per germline (reference sequence). CDR3 size: 15 residues. The CDR3 loop is CASSKGTGLDYGYTF. CDR3 in DNA: TGTGCCAGCAGCAAGGGTACAGGGCTGGACTATGGCTACACCTTC.

This clone was recorded a few times. The chain joins TRBV30 to TRBJ1-6; D remains ambiguous. Germline lookup yields CDR1 GTSNPN and CDR2 SVGIG (reference sequence). CDR3 size: 12 residues. Trimming removed 0 bases at V and 14 bases at J, with 11 bases between. In DNA form, the CDR3 reads TGTGCCTGGAGTGTACTTGGTGTGGCCCTCCACTTT. Translated, it gives CAWSVLGVALHF.

This clone was counted between two and nine times. The chain employs TRBV7-2 and TRBJ1-5; 8 bases are a match to TRBD1. V was clipped by 4 bases and J by 10 bases; unmatched bases: 12. CDR3 size: 15 residues. Germline V gene data show CDR1 as SGHTA and CDR2 as FQGNSA. This chain's CDR3 is CASSSARQGPAPQHF. The CDR3 nucleotides are TGTGCCAGCAGCTCAGCTCGACAGGGGCCCGCTCCCCAGCATTTT.

The chain links TRBV7-8 to TRBJ2-7; 9 bases line up with TRBD2. From germline, CDR1 is SGHVS and CDR2 FQNEAQ. V dropped 5 bases and J dropped 0; count of bases not matched to a gene: 8. The CDR3 totals 16 residues. CDR3 sequence reads: CASSLRLAEFSYEQYF. The DNA of the CDR3 is TGTGCCAGCAGCCTCCGACTAGCGGAGTTCTCCTACGAGCAGTACTTC. The full variable domain, in which reference TRBV7-8 and TRBJ2-7 provide the parts outside the CDR3, is GAGVSQSPRYKVAKRGQDVALRCDPISGHVSLFWYQQALGQGPEFLTYFQNEAQLDKSGLPSDRFFAERPEGSVSTLKIQRTQQEDSAVYLCASSLRLAEFSYEQYFGPGTRLTVT.

This chain connects TRBV14 to TRBJ2-6; TRBD2 matches 11 bases. The length of the CDR3 is 18 residues. CDR1 and CDR2 from the germline V gene are SGHDN and FVKESK. J was trimmed by 0 bases and V by 4 bases; bases with no gene match: 5. The CDR3 DNA sequence: TGTGCCAGCAGCCCAGGACTAGCGGGCCACTCTGGGGCCAACGTCCTGACTTTC. Translation: CASSPGLAGHSGANVLTF. Full variable domain (rest looked up from reference TRBV14 and TRBJ2-6): EAGVTQFPSHSVIEKGQTVTLRCDPISGHDNLYWYRRVMGKEIKFLLHFVKESKQDESGMPNNRFLAERTGGTYSTLKVQPAELEDSGVYFCASSPGLAGHSGANVLTFGAGSRLTVL.

This clone was detected a few times. V gene TRBV10-1 combines with J gene TRBJ2-5; 8 nucleotides match TRBD2. The length of the CDR3 is 13 residues. V shed 6 bases, J shed 4 bases, and the junction held 4 bases outside the gene matches. From germline, CDR1 is WNHNN and CDR2 SYGVQD (reference sequence). CDR3 amino acids: CASSFLAGETQYF. DNA of the CDR3: TGCGCCAGCAGCTTTCTAGCGGGAGAGACCCAGTACTTC.

The gene calls are TRBV6-2 or TRBV6-3 and TRBJ1-1; D is perhaps TRBD1 (6 bases). Germline CDR1 and CDR2: MNHEY and SVGEGT. The CDR3 sequence is 15 residues long. Trimming pared 2 bases from V and 5 bases from J, leaving 15 bases between. This chain's CDR3 is CASSYPRGIGTEAFF. CDR3 nucleotides: TGTGCCAGCAGTTACCCCAGGGGTATCGGGACTGAAGCTTTCTTT.

This sequence joins TRBV4-2 and TRBJ1-4; D is perhaps TRBD1 (6 bases). The CDR3 length is 17 residues. Per germline, CDR1 LGHNA and CDR2 YNFKEQ. The V end lost 2 bases, the J end lost 4 bases, and 17 bases lay between the germline ends. CDR3 amino acids: CASSQSPSGVINEKLFF. In DNA form, the CDR3 reads TGTGCCAGCAGCCAATCCCCCTCAGGGGTGATTAATGAAAAACTGTTTTTT.

This chain uses TRBV28 with TRBJ1-1; D is possibly TRBD1 (6 bases). V was clipped by 10 bases and J by 1 base, with 7 bases between them. Germline V CDR1 and CDR2: MDHEN, SYDVKM. The CDR3 sequence is 11 residues long. For the CDR3, the DNA is TGTGCCACACAGGGGAACACTGAAGCTTTCTTT. This sequence encodes CATQGNTEAFF.

This clone has a handful of counts. This chain connects TRBV11-3 to TRBJ2-4; a possible D gene is TRBD2 (5 bases). Germline V gene sequence: CDR1 SGHNT, CDR2 YENEEA. The CDR3 sequence is 14 residues long. V lost 0 bases and J 8 bases, leaving 11 bases between the germline ends. The CDR3 coding sequence is TGTGCCAGCAGCTTAGAGGGGAGATGGGACATTCAGTACTTC. The encoded protein is CASSLEGRWDIQYF.

The V call is TRBV5-5, the J call TRBJ1-1; tentative D call: TRBD1 (6 bases). The germline CDR1 and CDR2 sequences are SGHKS and YYEKEE (reference sequence). This CDR3 is built from 15 residues. The V gene lost 1 base and the J gene lost 0 bases, with 10 bases spanning the gap. The CDR3 spells CASSLHPGVNTEAFF. In nucleotides, the CDR3 is TGTGCCAGCAGCTTGCATCCAGGGGTGAACACTGAAGCTTTCTTT. Combining the CDR3 with reference TRBV5-5 and TRBJ1-1 gives the whole variable domain DAGVTQSPTHLIKTRGQQVTLRCSPISGHKSVSWYQQVLGQGPQFIFQYYEKEERGRGNFPDRFSARQFPNYSSELNVNALLLGDSALYLCASSLHPGVNTEAFFGQGTRLTVV.

This rearrangement joins TRBV28 to TRBJ2-1, with 10 bases aligning to TRBD2. The germline CDR1 and CDR2 sequences are MDHEN and SYDVKM. V lost 6 bases, J lost 3 bases, and 14 bases stayed unmatched. The CDR3 is 18 residues long. In DNA, the CDR3 is TGTGCCAGCAGCCGAATCCCGGCCGGGACTAGCGTCTACAATGAGCAGTTCTTC. Protein product: CASSRIPAGTSVYNEQFF. Together with reference TRBV28 and TRBJ2-1, the CDR3 gives the full variable domain: DVKVTQSSRYLVKRTGEKVFLECVQDMDHENMFWYRQDPGLGLRLIYFSYDVKMKEKGDIPEGYSVSREKKERFSLILESASTNQTSMYLCASSRIPAGTSVYNEQFFGPGTRLTVL.

This chain links TRBV27 with TRBJ1-2; tentative D call: TRBD1 (6 bases). This CDR3 region has 14 residues. V was cut by 6 bases and J by 7 bases, with 18 bases left in between. Germline V gives CDR1 MNHEY, CDR2 SMNVEV (reference sequence). CDR3 DNA sequence: TGTGCCAGCAGCCCGCACAGGGTACGGGCTGGCTACACCTTC. This codes for CASSPHRVRAGYTF.

V is TRBV5-1 and J is TRBJ2-5; 7 bases are a match to TRBD1. The germline gives CDR1 SGHRS, CDR2 YFSETQ. The V and J ends lost 3 bases and 5 bases, in that order; junction bases with no gene match: 7. This CDR3 spans 14 amino acids. The CDR3 DNA reads as TGCGCCAGCAGCTCACAGGGGAGTCACGAGACCCAGTACTTC. It translates to CASSSQGSHETQYF.

The chain carries TRBV5-1 and TRBJ1-1, with TRBD1 matching over 8 bases. In germline, CDR1 is SGHRS, CDR2 YFSETQ. Trimming took 0 bases from V and 4 from J; bases not matched to a gene: 8. There are 16 residues in the CDR3. CDR3 coding DNA: TGCGCCAGCAGCTTGGGACAGGGGTTAAAAGGCACTGAAGCTTTCTTT. Amino acids: CASSLGQGLKGTEAFF.

The chain joins TRBV28 to TRBJ2-1; a possible D gene is TRBD2 (6 bases). V was trimmed by 5 bases and J by 2 bases, leaving 13 bases between them. The V gene's germline CDR1 is MDHEN and CDR2 SYDVKM. This CDR3 has 15 residues. CDR3 DNA: TGTGCCAGCAGTGTAACGGGACTTACCTACAATGAGCAGTTCTTC. Its protein is CASSVTGLTYNEQFF.

The rearrangement joins TRBV29-1 to TRBJ1-1; 7 bases line up with TRBD1. The V and J ends lost 4 bases and 1 base, in that order; junction bases with no gene match: 3. The CDR3 is 13 amino acids. From germline, CDR1 is SQVTM and CDR2 ANQGSEA. CDR3 residues: CSVGGDRNTEAFF. The CDR3 DNA is TGCAGCGTTGGGGGGGACAGGAACACTGAAGCTTTCTTT.

The chain employs TRBV24-1 and TRBJ1-4; 8 bases line up with TRBD1. The germline CDR1 and CDR2 sequences are KGHDR and SFDVKD. The junction had 5 bases not matched to a gene; V was cut back by 2 bases and J by 7 bases. The CDR3 totals 15 residues. This chain's CDR3 is CATSDSTGGIEKLFF. In nucleotides, the CDR3 is TGTGCCACCAGTGATTCTACAGGGGGGATTGAAAAACTGTTTTTT.

The chain recombines TRBV7-2 with TRBJ2-3; no clear D gene. Trimming stripped 3 bases from V and 6 bases from J, with 7 bases between. The CDR3 runs to 12 residues. The V gene's germline CDR1 is SGHTA and CDR2 FQGNSA. This chain's CDR3 is CASSLVGDTQYF. Written as DNA, the CDR3 is TGTGCCAGCAGCTTGGTCGGTGATACGCAGTATTTT.

This clone has a single count. This chain joins TRBV30 and TRBJ2-3; 10 bases match TRBD1. The CDR3 is made up of 14 amino acids. After removal of 5 bases from V and 2 bases from J, the junction contained 4 bases not matched to a gene. Looked up from germline, CDR1 is GTSNPN and CDR2 is SVGIG (reference sequence). The CDR3 spells CAWDRGQVTDTQYF. CDR3 DNA sequence: TGTGCCTGGGACAGGGGGCAGGTCACAGATACGCAGTATTTT.

The chain recombines TRBV4-2 with TRBJ2-1; TRBD2 matches at 9 bases. Trimming cost V 0 bases and J 6 bases; bases outside gene matches: 6. The CDR3 has 16 residues. CDR1 and CDR2 (germline): LGHNA, YNFKEQ. The CDR3 region is CASSQERAGGPNEQFF. The CDR3 DNA follows: TGTGCCAGCAGCCAAGAGAGGGCGGGGGGGCCCAATGAGCAGTTCTTC.

The chain carries TRBV6-6 and TRBJ2-2; 7 positions match TRBD2. The J segment lost 1 base and the V segment lost 7 bases, leaving 3 bases of the junction unmatched. Germline assignment: CDR1 MNHNY and CDR2 SVGAGI (reference sequence). The CDR3 spans 14 residues. The CDR3 loop reads CASNVAGNTGELFF. CDR3 DNA sequence: TGTGCCAGCAATGTAGCGGGGAACACCGGGGAGCTGTTTTTT.

This clone has more than one count but fewer than ten. The gene calls are TRBV27 and TRBJ2-7; maybe TRBD2 (8 bases). Germline CDR1 MNHEY, CDR2 SMNVEV (reference sequence). The V end was cut by 4 bases, the J end by 3 bases, with 31 bases between. The CDR3 is 20 amino acids. CDR3 nucleotide sequence: TGTGCCAGCAGTTCTTTCGGGGGGGACAGAGCTCTGCTAGTCCTCTACGAGCAGTACTTC. As protein: CASSSFGGDRALLVLYEQYF.